These 13 T cell receptor beta chains came from one sample sequenced in a study of radiotherapy plus CTLA-4 blockade in lung cancer. Clones were read by immunoSEQ multiplex PCR, and TCRdb kept only the in-frame ones, dropping some. The profile covers 80,000 or so clones, with about 79% appearing a single time and approximately 3.8% taken by the ten largest. This specimen was peripheral blood, taken from a patient treated with radiotherapy plus ipilimumab. These receptors came from a human donor with non-small cell lung cancer who had a partial response to radiotherapy plus ipilimumab. Some clones in this sample may be carry-over from other donors' samples.

The chain uses TRBV7-9 and TRBJ2-7; D remains unclear. CDR3 length: 16 amino acids. Germline V gene data show CDR1 as SEHNR and CDR2 as FQNEAQ (reference sequence). The V end was cut by 0 bases, the J end by 0 bases, with 12 bases between. The CDR3 nucleotides read TGTGCCAGCAGCTTAGCGCTGGGCACGAGCTCCTACGAGCAGTACTTC. Residues: CASSLALGTSSYEQYF.

By frequency in the sample, this clone is medium-sized. This chain links TRBV11-2 with TRBJ2-1, with 8 positions matching TRBD2. CDR1 is SGHAT and CDR2 is FQNNGV in the germline V gene. This CDR3 is built from 14 residues. J gave up 5 bases and V 4 bases, and 4 bases lay outside the gene matches. This CDR3 reads CASSSGRGDNEQFF. DNA of the CDR3: TGTGCCAGCAGCTCCGGGAGGGGGGACAATGAGCAGTTCTTC.

This clone was seen a handful of times. This chain links TRBV10-3 with TRBJ1-1; TRBD1 is a possible D gene (5 bases). Germline loops: CDR1 ENHRY, CDR2 SYGVKD. The CDR3 is 16 residues long. V was shortened by 6 bases and J by 0 bases, with 17 bases between the two germline ends. The CDR3 sequence is CAIRWDLGTMNTEAFF. The CDR3 DNA reads as TGTGCCATCAGATGGGACTTGGGCACCATGAACACTGAAGCTTTCTTT.

The chain links TRBV5-6 to TRBJ1-6, with 8 bases aligning to TRBD1. V shed 4 bases, J shed 9 bases, and the junction held 6 bases outside the gene matches. The CDR3 is made up of 14 amino acids. Germline V CDR1 and CDR2: SGHDT, YYEEEE. CDR3 DNA: TGTGCCAGCAGCCGCCGGGACAGGCTTTCACCCCTCCACTTT. It encodes CASSRRDRLSPLHF.

V gene TRBV12-1 combines with J gene TRBJ2-3; the D segment call TRBD1 is taken from the table without a DNA check. TRBV12-1 is given as a pseudogene. The CDR3 runs to 19 residues. For the CDR3, the DNA is TGTGCCAGCAGCCCTGAACGGAATACAGGGGATAGGTGTACAGATACGCAGTATTTT. Its translation is CASSPERNTGDRCTDTQYF.

The chain combines TRBV7-3 with TRBJ2-2; D is unresolved. There are 13 residues in the CDR3. CDR1 and CDR2 from the germline V gene are SGHTA and FQGTGA. Trimming removed 0 bases from V and 14 bases from J, with 13 bases in between. CDR3 sequence (DNA): TGTGCCAGCAGCTTAACTTTGAGAGGAAGCCTGTTTTTT. Translation: CASSLTLRGSLFF.

This clone was detected a few times. V usage is TRBV7-9 and J usage is TRBJ2-5, with D unclear. V was pared by 5 bases and J by 1 base, with 8 bases between. Germline-derived CDR1 and CDR2 are SEHNR and FQNEAQ (reference sequence). The CDR3 runs 13 residues. The CDR3 nucleotides read TGTGCCAGCAGCCACGGTCCCCAAGAGACCCAGTACTTC. This sequence encodes CASSHGPQETQYF.

The chain combines TRBV7-2 with TRBJ2-7, with TRBD2 as a possible D gene (6 bases). The ends were cut back, 6 bases at V and 2 bases at J, with 11 bases in the middle. The CDR3 runs 13 residues. From germline, CDR1 is SGHTA and CDR2 FQGNSA. The CDR3 DNA sequence: TGTGCCAGCAGGGGACTGGGGACCTACGAGCAGTACTTC. Protein product: CASRGLGTYEQYF.

The chain combines TRBV6-6 with TRBJ1-1, with D unclear. Germline values: CDR1 MNHNY, CDR2 SVGAGI (reference sequence). This CDR3 has 13 amino acids. V was pared by 6 bases and J by 4 bases, with 12 bases between. This CDR3 is CASRAWEGTEAFF. CDR3 DNA: TGTGCCAGCAGAGCGTGGGAGGGCACTGAAGCTTTCTTT.

The chain recombines TRBV18 with TRBJ2-1; TRBD2 matches 8 bases. V lost 1 base and J lost 5; bases outside the gene matches: 7. This CDR3 is built from 16 residues. Germline V lookup: CDR1 KGHSH, CDR2 LQKENI. The CDR3 bases are TGTGCCAGCTCACCACGAGCACTAGCGGCAGACAATGAGCAGTTCTTC. Its translation: CASSPRALAADNEQFF.

This clone was counted a single time. CDR3 bases: TGTGCCAGCAGCCCAAGCGGGACAGGGGGCCAACAGCCCCAGCATTTT. It specifies CASSPSGTGGQQPQHF. The chain combines TRBV5-6 with TRBJ1-5, with 12 bases aligning to TRBD1. Germline V gene sequence: CDR1 SGHDT, CDR2 YYEEEE. This CDR3 has 16 residues. Germline trimming cut 4 bases from V and 7 bases from J; bases unmatched to any gene: 9.

This chain joins TRBV7-9 and TRBJ2-2, with D perhaps matching TRBD1 (6 bases). The CDR3 runs to 16 residues. Trimming pared 1 base from V and 6 bases from J, leaving 15 bases between. Germline lookup yields CDR1 SEHNR and CDR2 FQNEAQ (reference sequence). The DNA for the CDR3 is TGTGCCAGCAGCTTAGAGAGAACAGGGTCCGCCGGGGAGCTGTTTTTT. This translates into CASSLERTGSAGELFF. Filled out from reference TRBV7-9 and TRBJ2-2, the complete variable domain reads DTGVSQNPRHKITKRGQNVTFRCDPISEHNRLYWYRQTLGQGPEFLTYFQNEAQLEKSRLLSDRFSAERPKGSFSTLEIQRTEQGDSAMYLCASSLERTGSAGELFFGEGSRLTVL.

V and J are TRBV18 and TRBJ2-5; a possible D gene is TRBD1 (6 bases). V gave up 2 bases and J gave up 1 base, with 11 bases separating them. The germline V gene has CDR1 KGHSH and CDR2 LQKENI. The CDR3 loop spans 15 amino acids. The CDR3 sequence: CASSPSGQPQETQYF. The DNA for the CDR3 is TGTGCCAGCTCACCATCAGGACAGCCCCAAGAGACCCAGTACTTC.